This TCR beta chain was sequenced in a study of cytomegalovirus exposure and HLA in healthy donors. In the study overall: An analysis done earlier identified 120 million or so unique TCR beta sequences from about 179 million T cells. Study results and limitations: The classifier reportedly diagnosed cytomegalovirus status with high specificity and sensitivity.

On this clone itself: No antigen is known for it.

The CDR3 is made up of 15 amino acids. CDR1 MNHNY and CDR2 SVGAGI come from the germline V gene (reference sequence). The J segment lost 7 bases and the V segment lost 6 bases, leaving 8 bases of the junction unmatched. PCR amplification relied on 60 Vbeta primers (plus 13 Jbeta primers). The repertoire was sequenced with immunoSEQ multiplex PCR; TCRdb's copy has only in-frame clones and lacks some. The profile shows 110,000 to 150,000 clones, almost 85% of them singletons. This sequence joins TRBV6-6 and TRBJ2-1; the match to TRBD2 covers 11 bases. This clonotype was sampled from a woman aged 55-75 years in good health and CMV-seropositive. Input material: PBMCs. The chain's CDR3 is CASSRGLAGMNEQFF. CDR3 DNA sequence: TGTGCCAGCAGCCGAGGACTAGCGGGTATGAATGAGCAGTTCTTC.